Listed below are T cell receptor beta chains from one sample, sequenced in a study of cytomegalovirus exposure and HLA in healthy donors. Measured with immunoSEQ multiplex PCR; TCRdb has only the in-frame clones, and not every one. This sample has some 74,000 clones, with 80% to 95% found just once. The sample consisted of PBMCs. The receptors stem from a woman aged 25 to 39 in good health and CMV-seronegative. Both conserved end residues are part of each CDR3. The order of the fields is V gene, D gene, J gene, clone size, CDR3 protein, CDR3 DNA. The D gene is left open where the match is weak. For some rows the clone size is stated as once, few or many, or as a class when expanded; others skip it.

>TRBV19|.|TRBJ1-2|few
CASVGGFYGYTF
TGTGCCAGTGTCGGGGGATTCTATGGCTACACCTTC
>TRBV29-1|.|TRBJ1-1|.
CSVGDTIGTEAFF
TGCAGCGTAGGGGACACGATAGGTACTGAAGCTTTCTTT
>TRBV19|.|TRBJ2-7|once
CASSIDPYSTYEQYF
TGTGCCAGTAGTATAGATCCCTACAGTACCTACGAGCAGTACTTC
>TRBV7-9|.|TRBJ2-7|.
CASSLEAWEQYF
TGTGCCAGCAGCCTTGAGGCGTGGGAGCAGTACTTC
>TRBV6-1|.|TRBJ2-1|.
CASSSQGGPYFF
TGTGCCAGCAGCTCCCAGGGTGGGCCCTATTTCTTC
>TRBV9|TRBD1|TRBJ2-5|.
CASSVDWDSKEETQYF
TGTGCCAGCAGCGTAGACTGGGACAGCAAAGAGGAGACCCAGTACTTC
>TRBV30|.|TRBJ1-1|.
CAWSRGGTEAFF
TGTGCCTGGAGCCGGGGGGGGACTGAAGCTTTCTTT
>TRBV7-2|.|TRBJ2-5|.
CASSLDRQAWTQYF
TGTGCCAGCAGCTTAGATCGCCAGGCCTGGACCCAGTACTTC
>TRBV30|TRBD2|TRBJ2-2|once
CAWRPGLANTGELFF
TGTGCCTGGAGACCGGGACTAGCGAACACCGGGGAGCTGTTTTTT
>TRBV7-2|TRBD2|TRBJ2-1|once
CASSPSGRRTYNEQFF
TGTGCCAGCAGTCCAAGCGGGAGGAGGACCTACAATGAGCAGTTCTTC
>TRBV6-5|.|TRBJ1-2|.
CASSHAQAVGGYTF
TGTGCCAGCAGTCACGCCCAGGCCGTGGGTGGCTACACCTTC
>TRBV2|.|TRBJ2-2|.
CASRVGEETGELFF
TGTGCCAGCAGAGTAGGAGAGGAAACCGGGGAGCTGTTTTTT
>TRBV29-1|.|TRBJ1-1|.
CSGGLPNTEAFF
TGCAGCGGAGGGCTACCGAACACTGAAGCTTTCTTT
>TRBV9|.|TRBJ1-1|.
CASSETSYTEAFF
TGTGCCAGCAGCGAGACATCATACACTGAAGCTTTCTTT
>TRBV7-3|.|TRBJ2-2|.
CASSLGGPNTGELFF
TGTGCCAGCAGCTTAGGAGGCCCGAACACCGGGGAGCTGTTTTTT
>TRBV7-8|TRBD1|TRBJ2-2|once
CASSPLDRAAGELFF
TGTGCCAGCAGCCCCTTGGACAGGGCGGCCGGGGAGCTGTTTTTT
>TRBV19|.|TRBJ1-1|.
CASSIRGNTEAFF
TGTGCCAGTAGTATCCGGGGGAACACTGAAGCTTTCTTT
>TRBV30|TRBD1|TRBJ2-1|.
CAWSKGAYNEQFF
TGTGCCTGGAGCAAGGGGGCGTACAATGAGCAGTTCTTC
>TRBV2|.|TRBJ1-2|.
CASSEGRGGYGYTF
TGTGCCAGCAGTGAGGGAAGGGGAGGCTATGGCTACACCTTC